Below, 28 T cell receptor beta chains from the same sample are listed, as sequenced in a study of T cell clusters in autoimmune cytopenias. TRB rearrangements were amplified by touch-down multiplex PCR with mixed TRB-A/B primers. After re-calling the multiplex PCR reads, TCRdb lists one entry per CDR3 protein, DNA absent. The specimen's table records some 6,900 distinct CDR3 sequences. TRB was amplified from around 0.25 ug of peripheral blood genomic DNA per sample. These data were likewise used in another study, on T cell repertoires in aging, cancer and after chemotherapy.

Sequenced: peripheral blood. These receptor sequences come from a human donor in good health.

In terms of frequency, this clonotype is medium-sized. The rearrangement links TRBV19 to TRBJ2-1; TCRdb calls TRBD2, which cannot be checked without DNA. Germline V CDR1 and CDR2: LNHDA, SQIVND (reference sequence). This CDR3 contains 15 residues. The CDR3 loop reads CASRVAGTSYNEQFF.

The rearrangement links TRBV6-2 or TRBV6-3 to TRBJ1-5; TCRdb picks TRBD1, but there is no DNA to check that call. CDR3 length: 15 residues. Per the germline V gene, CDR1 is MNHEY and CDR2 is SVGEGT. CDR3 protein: CASSYSSRGQEPQHF.

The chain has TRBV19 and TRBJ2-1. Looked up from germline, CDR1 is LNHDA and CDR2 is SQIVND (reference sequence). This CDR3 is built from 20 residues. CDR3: CASSIDLRQSGGRFRNEQFF.

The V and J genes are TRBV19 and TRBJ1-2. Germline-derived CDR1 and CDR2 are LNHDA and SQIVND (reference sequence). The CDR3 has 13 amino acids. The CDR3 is CASRVGSNYGYTF. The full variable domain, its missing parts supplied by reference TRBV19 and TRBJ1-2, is DGGITQSPKYLFRKEGQNVTLSCEQNLNHDAMYWYRQDPGQGLRLIYYSQIVNDFQKGDIAEGYSVSREKKESFPLTVTSAQKNPTAFYLCASRVGSNYGYTFGSGTRLTVV.

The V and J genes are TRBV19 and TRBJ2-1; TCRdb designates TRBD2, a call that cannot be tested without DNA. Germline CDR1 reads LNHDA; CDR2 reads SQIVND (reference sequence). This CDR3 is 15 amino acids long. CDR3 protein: CASGLSARGQDEQFF.

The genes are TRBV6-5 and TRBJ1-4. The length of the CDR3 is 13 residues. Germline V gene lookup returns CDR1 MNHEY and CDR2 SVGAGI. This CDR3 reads CASSWTPNEKLFF.

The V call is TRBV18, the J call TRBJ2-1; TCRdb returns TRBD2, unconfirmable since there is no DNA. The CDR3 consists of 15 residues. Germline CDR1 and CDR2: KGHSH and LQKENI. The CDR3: CASFPQVGPNNEQFF.

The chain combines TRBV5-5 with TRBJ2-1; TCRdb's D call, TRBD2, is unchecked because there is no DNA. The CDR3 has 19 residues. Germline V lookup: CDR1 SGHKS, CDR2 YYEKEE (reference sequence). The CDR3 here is CASSLVSAGAFSSYNEQFF.

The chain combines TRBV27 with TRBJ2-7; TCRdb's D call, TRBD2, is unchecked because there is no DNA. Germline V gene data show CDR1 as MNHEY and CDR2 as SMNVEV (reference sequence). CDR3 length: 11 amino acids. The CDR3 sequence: CASTGGYEQYF.

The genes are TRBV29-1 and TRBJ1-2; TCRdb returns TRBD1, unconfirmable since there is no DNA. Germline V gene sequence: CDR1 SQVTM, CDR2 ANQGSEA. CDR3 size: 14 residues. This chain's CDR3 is CSVDGLTGGDGYTF.

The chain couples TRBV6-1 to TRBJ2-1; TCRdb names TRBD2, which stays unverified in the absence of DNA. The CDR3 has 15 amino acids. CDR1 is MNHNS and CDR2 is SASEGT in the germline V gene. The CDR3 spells CASTLSGGRNNEQFF.

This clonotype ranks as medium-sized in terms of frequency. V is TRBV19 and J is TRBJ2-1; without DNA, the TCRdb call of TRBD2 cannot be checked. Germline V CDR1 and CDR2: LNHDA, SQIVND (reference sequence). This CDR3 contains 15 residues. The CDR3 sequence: CASSIGVAGATEQFF.

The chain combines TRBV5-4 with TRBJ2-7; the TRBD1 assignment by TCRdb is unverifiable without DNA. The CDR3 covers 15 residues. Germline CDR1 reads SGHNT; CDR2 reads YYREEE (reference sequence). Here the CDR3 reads CASSLPGQGPYEQYF.

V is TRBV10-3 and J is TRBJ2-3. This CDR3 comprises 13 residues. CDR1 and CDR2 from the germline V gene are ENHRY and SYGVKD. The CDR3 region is CAISELDVGTQYF.

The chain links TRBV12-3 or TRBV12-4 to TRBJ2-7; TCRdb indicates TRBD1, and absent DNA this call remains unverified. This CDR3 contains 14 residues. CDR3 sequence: CASSLSGGGYEQYF.

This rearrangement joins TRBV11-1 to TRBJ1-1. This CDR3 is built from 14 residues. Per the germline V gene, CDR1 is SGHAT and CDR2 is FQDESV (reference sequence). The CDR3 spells CASSLDGLALEAFF.

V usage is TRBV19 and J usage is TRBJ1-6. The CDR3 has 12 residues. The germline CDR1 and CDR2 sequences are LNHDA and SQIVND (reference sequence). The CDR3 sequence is CASSTRGSPLHF. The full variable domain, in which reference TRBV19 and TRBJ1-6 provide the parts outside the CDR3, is DGGITQSPKYLFRKEGQNVTLSCEQNLNHDAMYWYRQDPGQGLRLIYYSQIVNDFQKGDIAEGYSVSREKKESFPLTVTSAQKNPTAFYLCASSTRGSPLHFGNGTRLTVT.

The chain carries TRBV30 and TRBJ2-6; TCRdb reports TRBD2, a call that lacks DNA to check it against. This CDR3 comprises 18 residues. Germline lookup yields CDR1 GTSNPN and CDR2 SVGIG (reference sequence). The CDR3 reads CAWSDPLRPFSGANVLTF.

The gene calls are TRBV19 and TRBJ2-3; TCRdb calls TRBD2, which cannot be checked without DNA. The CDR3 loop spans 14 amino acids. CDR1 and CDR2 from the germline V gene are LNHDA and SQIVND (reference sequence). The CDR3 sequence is CASSMGLGGDTQYF.

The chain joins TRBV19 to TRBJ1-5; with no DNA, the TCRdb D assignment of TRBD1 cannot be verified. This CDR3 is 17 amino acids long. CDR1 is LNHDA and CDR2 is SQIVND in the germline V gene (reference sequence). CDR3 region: CASWGADPPSNDQPQHF. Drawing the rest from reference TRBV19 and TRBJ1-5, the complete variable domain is DGGITQSPKYLFRKEGQNVTLSCEQNLNHDAMYWYRQDPGQGLRLIYYSQIVNDFQKGDIAEGYSVSREKKESFPLTVTSAQKNPTAFYLCASWGADPPSNDQPQHFGDGTRLSIL.

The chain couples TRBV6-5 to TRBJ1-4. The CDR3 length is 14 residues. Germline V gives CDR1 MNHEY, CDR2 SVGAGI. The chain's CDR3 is CASSHRAGNEKLFF.

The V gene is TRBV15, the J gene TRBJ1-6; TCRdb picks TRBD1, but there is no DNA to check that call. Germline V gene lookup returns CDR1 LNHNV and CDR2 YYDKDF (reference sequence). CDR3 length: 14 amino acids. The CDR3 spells CATSSKQANSPLHF.

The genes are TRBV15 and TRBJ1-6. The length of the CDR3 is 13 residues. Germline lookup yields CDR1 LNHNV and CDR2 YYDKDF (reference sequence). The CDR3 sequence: CATSRDHNSPLHF. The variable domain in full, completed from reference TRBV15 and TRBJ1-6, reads DAMVIQNPRYQVTQFGKPVTLSCSQTLNHNVMYWYQQKSSQAPKLLFHYYDKDFNNEADTPDNFQSRRPNTSFCFLDIRSPGLGDTAMYLCATSRDHNSPLHFGNGTRLTVT.

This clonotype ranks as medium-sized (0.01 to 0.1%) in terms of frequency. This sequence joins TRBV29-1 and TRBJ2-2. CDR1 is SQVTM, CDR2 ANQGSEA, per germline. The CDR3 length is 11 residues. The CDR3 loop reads CSVSNTGELFF.

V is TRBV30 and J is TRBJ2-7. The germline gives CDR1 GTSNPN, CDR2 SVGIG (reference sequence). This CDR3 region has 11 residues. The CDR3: CACKSSYEQYF.

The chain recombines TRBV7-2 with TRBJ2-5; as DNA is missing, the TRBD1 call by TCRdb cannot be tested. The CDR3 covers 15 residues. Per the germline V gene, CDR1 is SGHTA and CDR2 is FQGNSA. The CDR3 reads CASSLAGRDWGTQYF.

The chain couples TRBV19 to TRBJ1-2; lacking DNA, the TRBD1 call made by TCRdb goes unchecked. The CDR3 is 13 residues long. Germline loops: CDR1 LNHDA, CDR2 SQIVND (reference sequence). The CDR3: CASSIGQGLSYTF.

The CDR3 here is CASSPDRGTYEQYF. The chain joins TRBV5-6 to TRBJ2-7; TCRdb's D gene call, TRBD1, goes unchecked for lack of DNA. The CDR3 is made up of 14 amino acids. Germline lookup yields CDR1 SGHDT and CDR2 YYEEEE.